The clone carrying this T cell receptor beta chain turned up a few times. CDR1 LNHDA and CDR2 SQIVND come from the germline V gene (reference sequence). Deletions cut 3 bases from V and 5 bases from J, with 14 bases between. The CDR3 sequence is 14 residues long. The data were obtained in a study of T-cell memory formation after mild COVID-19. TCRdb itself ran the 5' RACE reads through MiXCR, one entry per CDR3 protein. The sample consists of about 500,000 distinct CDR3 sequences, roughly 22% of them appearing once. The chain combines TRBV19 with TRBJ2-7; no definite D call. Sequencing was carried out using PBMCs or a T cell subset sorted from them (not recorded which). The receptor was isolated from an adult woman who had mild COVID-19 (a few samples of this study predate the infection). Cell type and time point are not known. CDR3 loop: CASSIGRVGDEQYF. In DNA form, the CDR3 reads TGTGCCAGTAGTATCGGCCGTGTCGGCGACGAGCAGTACTTC.